This TCR beta chain was sequenced during a study of shared clonotypes between healthy human individuals. Study-level results: Sequencing depth was expected to affect clonotype sharing among donors. What naive subsets generally showed was a larger estimated richness than memory subsets showed.

Positive CCR7 selection of CD45RO-negative cells yielded the naive CD8 cells, and terminally differentiated effector memory CD45RA+ cells were excluded. Donors comprised only Caucasian adults living in Nashville, Tennessee. Worth noting for this clone: What it binds is unknown.

The CDR3 length is 17 residues. V lost 2 bases and J 1 base, leaving 17 bases between the germline ends. CDR1 and CDR2 from the germline V gene are LGHNT and FRNRAP. This table comes from immunoSEQ multiplex PCR, and its TCRdb copy is limited to in-frame clones, with some not included. The sample shows around 1.9 million clones, roughly 91% of them seen only once. J is TRBJ1-1 and V is TRBV12-5; D might be TRBD1 (5 bases). Sequences were obtained from naive CD8+ T cells from PBMCs. The sequence was obtained from a man aged 18 to 30 in good health. Some clones in this sample may be carry-over from other donors' samples. The CDR3 spells CASGLYPPGGANTEAFF. CDR3 nucleotides: TGTGCTAGTGGTTTGTACCCCCCCGGGGGTGCGAACACTGAAGCTTTCTTT.